The source of this T cell receptor beta chain is a study of regulatory T cells in long-lasting Graves disease. Overall study: Antithyroid drug intake by newly diagnosed Graves' patients had lasted under 3 months.

Arm-PCR with iRepertoire HTBI primers amplified the CDR3 regions for these TCR beta libraries. Using its own MiXCR run on the multiplex PCR reads, TCRdb lists one record per CDR3 protein. The sample includes 560,000 or so distinct CDR3 sequences, about 16% of them seen just once. Study-level findings and limits: Public clonotype sharing was higher in persistent than newly diagnosed patients.

Time point defined: newly diagnosed GD, antithyroid drugs for less than 3 months. PBMC RNA served as the TCR library source. Details on this clonotype: Its antigen is not known.

The CDR3 has 13 residues. Deletions cut 1 base from V and 0 bases from J, with 4 bases between. Germline CDR1 DFQATT, CDR2 SNEGSKA (reference sequence). The same data also went into a second study, on T cells in Graves' hyperthyroidism and ophthalmopathy. That study reports: The primer set for the first-round RT-PCR of the TCR CDR3 was HTBI.

Source: peripheral blood mononuclear cells (PBMCs), taken at new diagnosis, from a patient treated with antithyroid drugs. The V call is TRBV20-1, the J call TRBJ2-1; the D is unclear. The receptor was derived from a man aged 18 to 30 with Graves disease. The CDR3 loop is CSARAPSYNEQFF. As DNA, the CDR3 is TGCAGTGCTAGAGCGCCCTCCTACAATGAGCAGTTCTTC.